These 6 T cell receptor beta chains were all obtained from the same sample, sequenced in a study of CD8 T cells in Susac syndrome. RNA in amounts of about 0.5 to 1 ug was reverse transcribed with random hexamers. TCRdb recomputed calls from the immunoSEQ multiplex PCR reads with MiXCR, one row per CDR3 protein. The table records about 190,000 distinct CDR3 sequences, 90% to 95% of them present only once. Input material: CD4+ T cells from PBMCs. The receptors come from a human donor in good health.

The chain joins TRBV3-1 to TRBJ2-1, with unresolved D. Trimming cost V 0 bases and J 5 bases, with 11 bases left between them. Germline lookup yields CDR1 LGHDT and CDR2 YNNKEL (reference sequence). The CDR3 extends over 15 amino acids. CDR3 bases: TGTGCCAGCAGCCAAGATTACGGCCGGCACAATGAGCAGTTCTTC. Translated, it gives CASSQDYGRHNEQFF.

The V and J genes are TRBV5-4 and TRBJ1-2, with D possibly matching TRBD1 (6 bases). The CDR3 is 14 amino acids. Per the germline V gene, CDR1 is SGHNT and CDR2 is YYREEE (reference sequence). With 1 base removed from V and 4 bases from J, the gap between germline ends came to 11 bases. CDR3 amino acids: CASSLFGRGYGYTF. The CDR3 DNA is TGTGCCAGCAGCTTGTTCGGCAGGGGCTATGGCTACACCTTC.

This clonotype was detected once. The chain couples TRBV14 to TRBJ2-1, with D maybe TRBD2 (6 bases). Germline CDR1 reads SGHDN; CDR2 reads FVKESK. The CDR3 spans 14 residues. Trimming stripped 3 bases from V and 12 bases from J, with 18 bases between. The DNA of the CDR3 is TGTGCCAGCAGCCACGTAGATGCGCGGGGCGGGCAGTTCTTC. Amino acid sequence: CASSHVDARGGQFF.

The CDR3 DNA sequence: TGCAGCGTTGGACGACAGGGGAGTTCCTACGAGCAGTACTTC. Translating gives CSVGRQGSSYEQYF. This rearrangement joins TRBV29-1 to TRBJ2-7, with 8 bases identical to TRBD1. Germline loops: CDR1 SQVTM, CDR2 ANQGSEA. J lost 1 base, V lost 4 bases, and 6 bases had no gene match. The CDR3 sequence is 14 residues long.

The chain links TRBV7-2 to TRBJ2-2; D gene ambiguous. V was pared by 4 bases and J by 7 bases, with 10 bases between. The CDR3 is made up of 13 amino acids. Looked up from germline, CDR1 is SGHTA and CDR2 is FQGNSA. Here the CDR3 DNA reads TGTGCCAGCAGCTCGATGGACGACGGGGAGCTGTTTTTT. It is translated as CASSSMDDGELFF.

The chain couples TRBV3-1 to TRBJ1-1, with 9 positions matching TRBD1. V lost 3 bases to trimming and J lost 3 bases; unmatched junction nucleotides: 2. CDR1 LGHDT and CDR2 YNNKEL come from the germline V gene (reference sequence). This CDR3 is 14 amino acids long. Here the CDR3 DNA reads TGTGCCAGCAGCCAGGGACAGGGTTACACTGAAGCTTTCTTT. Translation gives CASSQGQGYTEAFF.